This TCR beta chain was retrieved from a study of T-cell memory formation after mild COVID-19. The study's findings and limits: CD4+ contracting clones were found mainly in CM and EM, and CD8+ ones in EMRA. The study found balanced CD4/CD8 in clones contracting day 15 to 85 and a CD4+ lean in later expanders.

Via MiXCR, TCRdb re-called the 5' RACE reads, giving one row per CDR3 protein. This sample has roughly 160,000 distinct CDR3 sequences, with approximately 12% found just once. This clonotype was seen only a few times. Its antigen is still unknown. V lost 4 bases and J lost 6; bases outside the gene matches: 4. The CDR3 consists of 14 residues. Germline lookup yields CDR1 SGHDT and CDR2 YYEEEE. The chain recombines TRBV5-6 with TRBJ2-5; TRBD2 aligns across 12 bases. Sequenced sample: PBMCs or a T cell subset sorted from them (not recorded which). This TCR came from a man aged 18 to 30 who had mild COVID-19 (a few samples of this study predate the infection). Cell type and time point are not known. The CDR3 here is CASSTLAGGQTQYF. CDR3 DNA sequence: TGTGCCAGCAGCACACTAGCGGGGGGCCAGACCCAGTACTTC.